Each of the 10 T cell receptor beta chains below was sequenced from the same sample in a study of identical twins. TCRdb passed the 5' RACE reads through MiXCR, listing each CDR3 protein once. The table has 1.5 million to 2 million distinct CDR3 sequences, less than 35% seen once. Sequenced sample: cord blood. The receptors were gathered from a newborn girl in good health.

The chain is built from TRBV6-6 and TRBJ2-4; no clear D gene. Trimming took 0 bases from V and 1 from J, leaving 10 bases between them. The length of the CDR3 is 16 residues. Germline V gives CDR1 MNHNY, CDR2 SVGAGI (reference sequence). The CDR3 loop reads CASSYSASFAKNIQYF. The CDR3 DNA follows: TGTGCCAGCAGTTACTCGGCTAGTTTTGCCAAAAACATTCAGTACTTC.

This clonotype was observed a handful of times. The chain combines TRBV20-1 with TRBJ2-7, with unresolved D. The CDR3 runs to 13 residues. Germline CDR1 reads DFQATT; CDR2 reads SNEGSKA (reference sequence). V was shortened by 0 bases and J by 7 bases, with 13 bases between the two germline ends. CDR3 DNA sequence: TGCAGTGCTAGAGATCGGCCTTACAATGAGCAGTACTTC. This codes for CSARDRPYNEQYF.

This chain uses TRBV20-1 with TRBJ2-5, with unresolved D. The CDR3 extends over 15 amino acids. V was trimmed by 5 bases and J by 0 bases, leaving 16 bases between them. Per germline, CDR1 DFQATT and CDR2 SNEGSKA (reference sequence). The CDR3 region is CSAVFLTTYQETQYF. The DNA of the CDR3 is TGCAGTGCTGTTTTTCTTACGACGTACCAAGAGACCCAGTACTTC.

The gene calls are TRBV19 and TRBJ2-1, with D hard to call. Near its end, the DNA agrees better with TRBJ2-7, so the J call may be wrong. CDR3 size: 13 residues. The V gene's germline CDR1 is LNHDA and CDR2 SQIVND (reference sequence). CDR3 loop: CASSASLDNEQYF. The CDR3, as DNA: TGTGCCAGTAGCGCCTCCCTAGACAATGAGCAGTACTTC.

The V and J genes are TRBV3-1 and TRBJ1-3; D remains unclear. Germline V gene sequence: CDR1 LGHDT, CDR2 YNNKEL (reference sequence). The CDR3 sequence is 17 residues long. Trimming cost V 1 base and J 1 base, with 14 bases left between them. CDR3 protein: CASSQVASFLSGNTIYF. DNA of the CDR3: TGTGCCAGCAGCCAAGTGGCAAGTTTTCTTTCTGGAAACACCATATATTTT. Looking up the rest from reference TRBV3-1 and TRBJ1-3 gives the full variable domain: DTAVSQTPKYLVTQMGNDKSIKCEQNLGHDTMYWYKQDSKKFLKIMFSYNNKELIINETVPNRFSPKSPDKAHLNLHINSLELGDSAVYFCASSQVASFLSGNTIYFGEGSWLTVV.

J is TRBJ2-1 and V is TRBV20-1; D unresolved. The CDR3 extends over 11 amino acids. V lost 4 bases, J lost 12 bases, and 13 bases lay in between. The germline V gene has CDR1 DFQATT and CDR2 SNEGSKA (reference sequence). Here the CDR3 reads CSAIRTYGQFF. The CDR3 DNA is TGCAGTGCTATACGGACCTACGGGCAGTTCTTC.

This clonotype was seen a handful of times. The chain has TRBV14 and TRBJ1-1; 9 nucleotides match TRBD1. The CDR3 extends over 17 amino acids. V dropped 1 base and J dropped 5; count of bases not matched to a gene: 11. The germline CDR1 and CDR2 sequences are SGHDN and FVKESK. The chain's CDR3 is CASSQGGLRDRGTEAFF. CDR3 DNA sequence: TGTGCCAGCAGCCAAGGGGGATTGAGAGACAGGGGGACTGAAGCTTTCTTT.

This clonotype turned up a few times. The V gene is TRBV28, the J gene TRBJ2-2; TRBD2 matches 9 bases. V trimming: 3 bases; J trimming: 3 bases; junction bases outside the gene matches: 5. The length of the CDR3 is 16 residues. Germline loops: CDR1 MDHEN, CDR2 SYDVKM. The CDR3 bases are TGTGCCAGCAGTTTTAGCGGGAGCTCATACACCGGGGAGCTGTTTTTT. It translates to CASSFSGSSYTGELFF.

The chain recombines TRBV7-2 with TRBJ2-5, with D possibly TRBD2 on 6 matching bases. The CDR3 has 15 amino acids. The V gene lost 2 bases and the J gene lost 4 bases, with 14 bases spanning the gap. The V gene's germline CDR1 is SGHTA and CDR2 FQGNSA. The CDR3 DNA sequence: TGTGCCAGCAGCTTATCGGCTACCGGGAGAGAGACCCAGTACTTC. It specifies CASSLSATGRETQYF.

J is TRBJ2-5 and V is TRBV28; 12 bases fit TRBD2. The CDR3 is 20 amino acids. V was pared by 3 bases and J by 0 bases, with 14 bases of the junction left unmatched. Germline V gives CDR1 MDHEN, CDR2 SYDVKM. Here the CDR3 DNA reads TGTGCCAGCAGTTTGGCCCTTCGACTAGCGGGAGCCCCGTACCAAGAGACCCAGTACTTC. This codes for CASSLALRLAGAPYQETQYF.